This T cell receptor (beta chain) was identified during a study of HIV-infected patients and healthy controls. Findings and caveats of the study: Compared with healthy controls, HIV-infected patients showed less CDR3 sharing between individuals.

This clonotype came up many times. The target antigen is unknown. No cell fractionation was done, so the repertoire covers all unsorted peripheral blood T cells. The CDR3 runs 16 residues. The V end was cut by 6 bases, the J end by 0 bases, with 17 bases between. About 500 ng RNA was reverse transcribed with alpha and beta constant-region primers. Using multiplexing indices, alpha and beta chain libraries were generated apart by chain-specific third strand synthesis. Each cDNA molecule was barcoded, and a single primer pair amplified each chain. Priming off the SP2 site generated the second strand. From the 5' RACE reads, TCRdb called clonotypes with MiXCR, one entry per CDR3 protein. The sample contains around 26,000 distinct CDR3 sequences, roughly 8.7% of which appear only once.

This chain uses TRBV12-3 or TRBV12-4 with TRBJ1-1, with D possibly matching TRBD1 (5 bases). The sequence was collected from an adult in good health. Sequenced material: blood. The CDR3 loop is CASSPASGTVNTEAFF. Written as DNA, the CDR3 is TGTGCCAGCAGCCCGGCGTCAGGGACCGTGAACACTGAAGCTTTCTTT.